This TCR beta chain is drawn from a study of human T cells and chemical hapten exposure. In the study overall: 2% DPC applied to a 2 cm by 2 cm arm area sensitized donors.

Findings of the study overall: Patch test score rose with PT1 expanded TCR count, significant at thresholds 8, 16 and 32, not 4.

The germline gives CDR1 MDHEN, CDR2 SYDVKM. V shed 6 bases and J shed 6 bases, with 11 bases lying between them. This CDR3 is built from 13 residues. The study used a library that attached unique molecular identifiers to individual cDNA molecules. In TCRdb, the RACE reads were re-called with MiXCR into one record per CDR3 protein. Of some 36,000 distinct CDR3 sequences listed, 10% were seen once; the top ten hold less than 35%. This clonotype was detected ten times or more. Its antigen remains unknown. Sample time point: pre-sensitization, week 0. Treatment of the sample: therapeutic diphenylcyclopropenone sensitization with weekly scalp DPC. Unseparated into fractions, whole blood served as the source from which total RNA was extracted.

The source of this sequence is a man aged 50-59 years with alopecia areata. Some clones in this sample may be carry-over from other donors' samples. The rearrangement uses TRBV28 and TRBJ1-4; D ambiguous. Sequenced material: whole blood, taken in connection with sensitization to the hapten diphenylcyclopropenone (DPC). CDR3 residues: CASSAPADEKLFF. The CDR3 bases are TGTGCCAGCAGCGCCCCGGCAGATGAAAAACTGTTTTTT. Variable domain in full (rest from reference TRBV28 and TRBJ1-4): DVKVTQSSRYLVKRTGEKVFLECVQDMDHENMFWYRQDPGLGLRLIYFSYDVKMKEKGDIPEGYSVSREKKERFSLILESASTNQTSMYLCASSAPADEKLFFGSGTQLSVL.